One sample yielded the 21 T cell receptor beta chains listed below, sequenced in a study of cytomegalovirus exposure and HLA in healthy donors. Generated by immunoSEQ multiplex PCR, the TCRdb table keeps only in-frame clones and is missing some. The sample consists of tens of thousands of clones, approximately 96% of them appearing once. Sequencing used PBMCs. The receptors originated from a man aged 18 to 29 in good health and CMV-seronegative.

This clone was picked up one time. This rearrangement joins TRBV6-1 to TRBJ2-7; TRBD2 might be the D (5 bases). This CDR3 region has 14 residues. Germline V gene data show CDR1 as MNHNS and CDR2 as SASEGT. The ends were cut back, 3 bases at V and 3 bases at J, with 12 bases in the middle. The CDR3 reads CASSERSGDYEQYF. The CDR3 DNA reads TGTGCCAGCAGTGAGAGAAGCGGCGACTACGAGCAGTACTTC.

The chain joins TRBV18 to TRBJ2-1; 10 nucleotides align to TRBD2. The V gene's germline CDR1 is KGHSH and CDR2 LQKENI. This CDR3 is 15 amino acids long. J gave up 9 bases and V 3 bases, and 8 bases lay outside the gene matches. The CDR3 here is CASSPVASGRFEQFF. The CDR3 DNA is TGTGCCAGCTCACCCGTCGCTAGCGGGAGATTTGAGCAGTTCTTC. The full variable domain, rest sourced from reference TRBV18 and TRBJ2-1, is NAGVMQNPRHLVRRRGQEARLRCSPMKGHSHVYWYRQLPEEGLKFMVYLQKENIIDESGMPKERFSAEFPKEGPSILRIQQVVRGDSAAYFCASSPVASGRFEQFFGPGTRLTVL.

The rearrangement links TRBV6-1 to TRBJ2-1; TRBD2 matches at 7 bases. Trimming cost V 1 base and J 6 bases; bases outside gene matches: 6. Looked up from germline, CDR1 is MNHNS and CDR2 is SASEGT. This CDR3 is 15 amino acids long. The CDR3 here is CASSEVGGGPNEQFF. CDR3 in DNA: TGTGCCAGCAGTGAAGTTGGGGGGGGTCCCAATGAGCAGTTCTTC.

This sequence joins TRBV29-1 and TRBJ2-2, with unresolved D. CDR1 SQVTM and CDR2 ANQGSEA come from the germline V gene. This CDR3 spans 14 amino acids. The V end lost 3 bases, the J end lost 0 bases, and 8 bases lay between the germline ends. DNA for the CDR3: TGCAGCGTTGATGGGCGTTCGAACACCGGGGAGCTGTTTTTT. Amino acid sequence: CSVDGRSNTGELFF.

The chain uses TRBV7-2 and TRBJ2-7; D gene unclear. The CDR3 loop spans 15 amino acids. V was trimmed by 1 base and J by 2 bases, leaving 12 bases between them. CDR1 SGHTA and CDR2 FQGNSA come from the germline V gene. The CDR3 nucleotides are TGTGCCAGCAGCTTAGGGCAGGCCAGCACCTACGAGCAGTACTTC. Its translation is CASSLGQASTYEQYF.

V gene TRBV18 combines with J gene TRBJ1-2; the match to TRBD1 covers 9 bases. The CDR3 loop spans 15 amino acids. Germline CDR1 reads KGHSH; CDR2 reads LQKENI. V dropped 3 bases and J dropped 6; count of bases not matched to a gene: 8. The CDR3 sequence is CASSPGQGLPNGYTF. CDR3 nucleotides: TGTGCCAGCTCACCGGGACAGGGATTACCCAATGGCTACACCTTC. Looking up the rest from reference TRBV18 and TRBJ1-2 gives the full variable domain: NAGVMQNPRHLVRRRGQEARLRCSPMKGHSHVYWYRQLPEEGLKFMVYLQKENIIDESGMPKERFSAEFPKEGPSILRIQQVVRGDSAAYFCASSPGQGLPNGYTFGSGTRLTVV.

V is TRBV5-4 and J is TRBJ2-3, with D maybe TRBD2 (7 bases). The germline V and J ends were trimmed by 0 bases and 5 bases, with 13 bases remaining between them. CDR3 length equals 15 residues. Germline-derived CDR1 and CDR2 are SGHNT and YYREEE (reference sequence). The CDR3: CASSLDRGAGDTQYF. DNA for the CDR3: TGTGCCAGCAGCTTGGATCGGGGGGCGGGAGATACGCAGTATTTT.

This clone has a single count. The chain employs TRBV10-3 and TRBJ2-7, with a weak D call TRBD1 (5 bases). This CDR3 region has 13 residues. CDR1 is ENHRY and CDR2 is SYGVKD in the germline V gene. V shed 10 bases and J shed 0 bases, with 13 bases lying between them. CDR3 coding DNA: TGTGCCACCTTACAGGAGAACTCCTACGAGCAGTACTTC. It codes for CATLQENSYEQYF.

The chain links TRBV6-1 to TRBJ1-5; D gene ambiguous. The CDR3 extends over 11 amino acids. In germline, CDR1 is MNHNS, CDR2 SASEGT. V was pared by 3 bases and J by 6 bases, with 3 bases between. The CDR3 here is CASSDSQPQHF. CDR3 bases: TGTGCCAGCAGTGATAGTCAGCCCCAGCATTTT.

This chain uses TRBV18 with TRBJ2-7, with D possibly being TRBD2 (5 bases). This CDR3 is built from 16 residues. Trimming removed 0 bases at V and 7 bases at J, with 19 bases between. Germline-derived CDR1 and CDR2 are KGHSH and LQKENI. The CDR3 nucleotides read TGTGCCAGCTCACCACCTGGGCAACCCGGGGTGGGGGAGCAGTACTTC. Translated: CASSPPGQPGVGEQYF.

The chain joins TRBV9 to TRBJ2-3, with TRBD1 as a possible D gene (6 bases). V lost 3 bases, J lost 4 bases, and 18 bases lay in between. Per the germline V gene, CDR1 is SGDLS and CDR2 is YYNGEE. The CDR3 sequence is 16 residues long. The CDR3 DNA is TGTGCCAGCAGCGCCGCAGGGGACCCTCGCCCAGATACGCAGTATTTT. This codes for CASSAAGDPRPDTQYF. Drawing the rest from reference TRBV9 and TRBJ2-3, the complete variable domain is DSGVTQTPKHLITATGQRVTLRCSPRSGDLSVYWYQQSLDQGLQFLIQYYNGEERAKGNILERFSAQQFPDLHSELNLSSLELGDSALYFCASSAAGDPRPDTQYFGPGTRLTVL.

The J gene is TRBJ2-3, the V gene TRBV2, with TRBD1 matching 8 bases. The V segment lost 7 bases and the J segment 4 bases; nucleotides outside the gene matches: 7. This CDR3 is built from 14 residues. Germline-derived CDR1 and CDR2 are SNHLY and FYNNEI. The chain's CDR3 is CASITDRDSDTQYF. The DNA of the CDR3 is TGTGCCAGCATCACGGACAGGGACTCAGATACGCAGTATTTT.

This clone has only one observation. The chain combines TRBV2 with TRBJ1-2; D is perhaps TRBD1 (5 bases). Trimming removed 2 bases at V and 6 bases at J, with 16 bases between. The CDR3 spans 15 residues. Germline values: CDR1 SNHLY, CDR2 FYNNEI. CDR3 protein: CASSEYTGGRDGYTF. In DNA, the CDR3 is TGTGCCAGCAGTGAATATACTGGGGGGAGGGATGGCTACACCTTC.

The chain uses TRBV27 and TRBJ2-7; no clear D gene. Germline-derived CDR1 and CDR2 are MNHEY and SMNVEV (reference sequence). The CDR3 is 14 residues long. V lost 2 bases and J lost 0, with 8 bases in between. The CDR3 DNA follows: TGTGCCAGCAGTTTAGCGCTAAGCTCCTACGAGCAGTACTTC. Protein sequence: CASSLALSSYEQYF.

This sequence joins TRBV28 and TRBJ2-7; 9 bases are a match to TRBD1. Unmatched junction bases numbered 9, after V lost 7 bases and J lost 2 bases. The germline V gene has CDR1 MDHEN and CDR2 SYDVKM. The CDR3 covers 15 residues. The CDR3 coding sequence is TGTGCCAGCACCAACCCCGGGACAGGGCCCTACGAGCAGTACTTC. Translating it yields CASTNPGTGPYEQYF.

CDR3 residues: CASSPGLAGGLDYEQYF. Here the CDR3 DNA reads TGTGCCAGCAGTCCGGGACTAGCGGGAGGGCTCGACTACGAGCAGTACTTC. This sequence joins TRBV28 and TRBJ2-7; 16 nucleotides agree with TRBD2. Germline loops: CDR1 MDHEN, CDR2 SYDVKM. The length of the CDR3 is 17 residues. Trimming at V came to 5 bases and at J to 3 bases, leaving 7 bases not matched to a gene.

The chain uses TRBV11-2 and TRBJ2-1, with TRBD2 identical over 9 bases. The V and J ends lost 5 bases and 2 bases, in that order; junction bases with no gene match: 1. In germline, CDR1 is SGHAT, CDR2 FQNNGV. This CDR3 has 14 amino acids. CDR3 amino acids: CASSAGGTYNEQFF. CDR3 in DNA: TGTGCCAGCAGCGCGGGAGGGACCTACAATGAGCAGTTCTTC.

The V and J genes are TRBV11-2 and TRBJ2-3; 8 bases fit TRBD1. The CDR3 consists of 17 residues. The ends lost 2 bases at V and 6 bases at J; junction bases unmatched: 13. Germline CDR1 reads SGHAT; CDR2 reads FQNNGV. The CDR3 region has the DNA TGTGCCAGCAGCTTATCAATCGGACAGGGAGAAACCGATACGCAGTATTTT. It specifies CASSLSIGQGETDTQYF.

V is TRBV7-2 and J is TRBJ2-3, with 8 bases lining up with TRBD2. The CDR3 sequence is 15 residues long. V lost 6 bases to trimming and J lost 4 bases; unmatched junction nucleotides: 9. The germline CDR1 and CDR2 sequences are SGHTA and FQGNSA. The CDR3 DNA reads as TGTGCCAGCAGGGGCACGGGCGGGAGGTCAGATACGCAGTATTTT. Its translation: CASRGTGGRSDTQYF.

The V call is TRBV30, the J call TRBJ2-1, with unresolved D. In germline, CDR1 is GTSNPN, CDR2 SVGIG (reference sequence). V dropped 0 bases and J dropped 9 bases, with 9 bases sitting between them. This CDR3 is 12 amino acids long. CDR3 residues: CAWSVLGPEQFF. As DNA, the CDR3 is TGTGCCTGGAGTGTACTCGGTCCTGAGCAGTTCTTC.

The chain carries TRBV16 and TRBJ1-1; a possible D gene is TRBD1 (5 bases). The CDR3 contains 14 residues. Trimming pared 10 bases from V and 5 bases from J, leaving 20 bases between. Per the germline V gene, CDR1 is KGHSY and CDR2 is FQNENV. The CDR3, as DNA: TGTGCCACCAGAAACGGGGGACTTGGGACTGAAGCTTTCTTT. Encoded protein: CATRNGGLGTEAFF.